Listed here are 8 T cell receptor beta chains from one sample, sequenced in a study of shared clonotypes between healthy human individuals. TCRdb's copy holds only in-frame clones and misses some; the assay was immunoSEQ multiplex PCR. The table lists approximately 530,000 clones, less than 96% of them singletons. What was sequenced was naive CD4+ T cells sorted from blood. Subset given: CD45RA+ positively selected. These receptor sequences come from a woman aged 25 to 39 in good health.

This chain joins TRBV28 and TRBJ2-2, with 9 bases aligning to TRBD1. The junction had 8 bases not matched to a gene; V was cut back by 5 bases and J by 7 bases. The CDR3 runs 15 residues. Germline V gene sequence: CDR1 MDHEN, CDR2 SYDVKM. The CDR3 DNA reads TGTGCCAGCAGTATAGCCGGGACAGGGTTCGGGGAGCTGTTTTTT. The encoded protein is CASSIAGTGFGELFF.

V and J are TRBV7-5 and TRBJ1-1. TRBV7-5 is recorded as a pseudogene. The CDR3 has 17 residues. The CDR3 region is CVRERLSNDGYNTEAFF. DNA of the CDR3: TGTGTCAGAGAGCGACTGTCCAACGATGGGTATAACACTGAAGCTTTCTTT.

This chain links TRBV11-2 with TRBJ2-3; D possibly matches TRBD1 or TRBD2 (5 bases each). The V and J ends lost 5 bases and 5 bases respectively, with 20 bases between them. This CDR3 comprises 16 residues. Germline values: CDR1 SGHAT, CDR2 FQNNGV. CDR3 in amino acids: CASSVGTTPRLDTQYF. The CDR3 coding sequence is TGTGCCAGCAGCGTCGGGACCACACCCCGCTTAGATACGCAGTATTTT. The whole variable domain, filled in from reference TRBV11-2 and TRBJ2-3, reads EAGVAQSPRYKIIEKRQSVAFWCNPISGHATLYWYQQILGQGPKLLIQFQNNGVVDDSQLPKDRFSAERLKGVDSTLKIQPAKLEDSAVYLCASSVGTTPRLDTQYFGPGTRLTVL.

The gene calls are TRBV15 and TRBJ2-7, with D perhaps matching TRBD1 (6 bases). V lost 6 bases and J lost 5, with 14 bases in between. The CDR3 extends over 13 amino acids. The germline CDR1 and CDR2 sequences are LNHNV and YYDKDF (reference sequence). CDR3 protein: CATRDDPGDEQYF. CDR3 coding DNA: TGTGCCACCAGAGACGATCCAGGGGACGAGCAGTACTTC.

The rearrangement joins TRBV9 to TRBJ1-1, with TRBD1 matching over 9 bases. The V and J ends lost 4 bases and 3 bases, in that order; junction bases with no gene match: 13. The germline gives CDR1 SGDLS, CDR2 YYNGEE. This CDR3 comprises 17 residues. This CDR3 reads CASSFRTGAAWDTEAFF. CDR3 nucleotides: TGTGCCAGCAGCTTTCGGACAGGGGCCGCGTGGGACACTGAAGCTTTCTTT.

The V and J genes are TRBV11-2 and TRBJ1-1; D possibly corresponds to TRBD1 (5 bases). The V end lost 0 bases, the J end lost 1 base, and 9 bases lay between the germline ends. The CDR3 covers 15 residues. Germline CDR1 is SGHAT and CDR2 is FQNNGV. The CDR3 DNA reads TGTGCCAGCAGCTTAGAGGCAGGGCCGAACACTGAAGCTTTCTTT. This codes for CASSLEAGPNTEAFF.

The chain uses TRBV23-1 and TRBJ1-2; D remains unclear. TRBV23-1 is assigned to the ORF class and has an uncertain function. The CDR3 has 14 residues. V was clipped by 7 bases and J by 4 bases, with 16 bases between them. CDR3: CASNNPKRGYGYTF. The CDR3 nucleotides read TGCGCCAGCAACAATCCTAAACGGGGCTATGGCTACACCTTC.

The chain combines TRBV15 with TRBJ2-5, with D perhaps matching TRBD1 or TRBD2 (6 bases each). Matching the DNA end better, TRBJ2-7 makes the J call doubtful. Germline-derived CDR1 and CDR2 are LNHNV and YYDKDF (reference sequence). The CDR3 is 15 amino acids. In nucleotides, the CDR3 is TGTGCCACCAGCCCAAGGGGGGCGCCTTACGTCGAGCAGTACTTC. Its translation: CATSPRGAPYVEQYF.